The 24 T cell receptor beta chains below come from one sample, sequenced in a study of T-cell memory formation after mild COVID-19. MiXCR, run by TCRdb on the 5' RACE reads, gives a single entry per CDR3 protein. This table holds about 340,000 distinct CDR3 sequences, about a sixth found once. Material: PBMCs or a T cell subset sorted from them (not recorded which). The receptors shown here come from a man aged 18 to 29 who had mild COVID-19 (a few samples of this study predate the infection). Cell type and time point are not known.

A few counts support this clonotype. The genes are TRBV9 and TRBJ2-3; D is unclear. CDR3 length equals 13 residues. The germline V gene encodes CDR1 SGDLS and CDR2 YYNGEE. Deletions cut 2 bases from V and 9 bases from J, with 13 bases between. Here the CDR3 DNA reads TGTGCCAGCAGCGTCTCGAGTATTGGGACGCAGTATTTT. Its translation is CASSVSSIGTQYF.

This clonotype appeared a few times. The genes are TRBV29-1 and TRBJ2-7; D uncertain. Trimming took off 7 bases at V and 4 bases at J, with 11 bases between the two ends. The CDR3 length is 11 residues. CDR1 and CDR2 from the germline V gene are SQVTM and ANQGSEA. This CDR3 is CSAVLLYEQYF. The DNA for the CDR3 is TGCAGCGCAGTTCTGTTGTACGAGCAGTACTTC.

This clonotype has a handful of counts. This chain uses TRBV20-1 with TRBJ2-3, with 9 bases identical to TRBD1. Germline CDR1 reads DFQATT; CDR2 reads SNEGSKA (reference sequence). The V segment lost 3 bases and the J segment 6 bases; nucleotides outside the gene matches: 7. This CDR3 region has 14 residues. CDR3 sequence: CSASRGTGSDTQYF. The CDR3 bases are TGCAGTGCTAGCCGCGGGACAGGGTCCGATACGCAGTATTTT.

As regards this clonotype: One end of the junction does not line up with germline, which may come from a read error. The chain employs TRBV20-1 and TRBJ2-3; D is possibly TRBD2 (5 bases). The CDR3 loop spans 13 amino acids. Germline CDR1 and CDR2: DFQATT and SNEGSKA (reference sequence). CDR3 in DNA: TGCAGAGCTAGTGGGGTGAGGGAAGATACGCAGTATTTT. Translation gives CRASGVREDTQYF.

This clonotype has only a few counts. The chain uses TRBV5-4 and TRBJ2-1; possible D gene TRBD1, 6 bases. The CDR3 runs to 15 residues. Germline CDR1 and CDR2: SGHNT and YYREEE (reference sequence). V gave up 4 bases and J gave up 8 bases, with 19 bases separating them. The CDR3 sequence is CASSPPGAGGDEQFF. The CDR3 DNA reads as TGTGCCAGCAGCCCCCCAGGGGCAGGAGGCGATGAGCAGTTCTTC.

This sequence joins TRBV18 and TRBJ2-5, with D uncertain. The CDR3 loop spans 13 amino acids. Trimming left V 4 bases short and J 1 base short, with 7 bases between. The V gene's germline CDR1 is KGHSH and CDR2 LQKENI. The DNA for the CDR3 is TGTGCCAGCTCACACGACATCCAAGAGACCCAGTACTTC. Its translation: CASSHDIQETQYF.

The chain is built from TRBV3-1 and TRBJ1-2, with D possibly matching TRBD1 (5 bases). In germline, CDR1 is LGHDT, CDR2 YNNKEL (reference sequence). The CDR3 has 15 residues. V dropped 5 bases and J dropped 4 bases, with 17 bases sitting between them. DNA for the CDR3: TGTGCCAGCAGCTACTCAGGGATATTTGGCTATGGCTACACCTTC. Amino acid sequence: CASSYSGIFGYGYTF.

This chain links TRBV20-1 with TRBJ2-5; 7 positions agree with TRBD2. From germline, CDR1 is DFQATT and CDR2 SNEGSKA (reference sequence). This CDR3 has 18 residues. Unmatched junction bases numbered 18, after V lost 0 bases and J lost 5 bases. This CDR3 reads CSARDLRHGGGNGETQYF. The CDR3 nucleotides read TGCAGTGCTAGAGATCTGCGACACGGCGGGGGAAATGGGGAGACCCAGTACTTC.

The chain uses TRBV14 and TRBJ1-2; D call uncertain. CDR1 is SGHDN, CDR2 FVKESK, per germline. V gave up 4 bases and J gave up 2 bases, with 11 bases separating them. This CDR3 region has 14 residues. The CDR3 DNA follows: TGTGCCAGCAGCCCCTCCAATACCAACTATGGCTACACCTTC. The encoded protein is CASSPSNTNYGYTF.

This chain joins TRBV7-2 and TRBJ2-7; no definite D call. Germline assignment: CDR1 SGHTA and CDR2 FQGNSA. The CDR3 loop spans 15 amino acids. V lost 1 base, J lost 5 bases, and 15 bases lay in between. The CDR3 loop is CASSLGSGPWNEQYV. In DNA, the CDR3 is TGTGCCAGCAGCTTAGGGTCGGGCCCTTGGAACGAGCAGTACGTC.

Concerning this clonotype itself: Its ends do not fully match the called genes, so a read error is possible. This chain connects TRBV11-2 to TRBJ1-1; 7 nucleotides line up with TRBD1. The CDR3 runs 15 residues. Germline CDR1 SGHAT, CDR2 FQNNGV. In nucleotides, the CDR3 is TGTGCCAGCAGCTTAAGGTCGACAGGGAACCCTGAAGCTTTCTTT. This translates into CASSLRSTGNPEAFF.

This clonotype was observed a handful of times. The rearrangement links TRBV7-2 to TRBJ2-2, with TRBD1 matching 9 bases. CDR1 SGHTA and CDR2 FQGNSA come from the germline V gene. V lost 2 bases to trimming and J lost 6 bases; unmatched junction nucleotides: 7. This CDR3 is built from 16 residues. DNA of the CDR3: TGTGCCAGCAGCTTAATAACGACAGGGGGGTCCGGGGAGCTGTTTTTT. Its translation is CASSLITTGGSGELFF.

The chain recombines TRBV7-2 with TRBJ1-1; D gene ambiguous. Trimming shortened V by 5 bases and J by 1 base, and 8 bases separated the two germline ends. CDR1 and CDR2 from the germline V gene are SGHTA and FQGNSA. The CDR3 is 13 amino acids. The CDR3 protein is CASSPQTNTEAFF. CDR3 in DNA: TGTGCCAGCAGCCCTCAGACGAACACTGAAGCTTTCTTT.

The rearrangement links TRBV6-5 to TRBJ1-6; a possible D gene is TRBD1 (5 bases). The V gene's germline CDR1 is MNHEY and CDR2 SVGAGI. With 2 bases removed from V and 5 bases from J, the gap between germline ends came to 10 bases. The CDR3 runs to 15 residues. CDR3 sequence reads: CASSYGGSHNSPLHF. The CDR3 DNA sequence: TGTGCCAGCAGTTACGGGGGGTCCCATAATTCACCCCTCCACTTT.

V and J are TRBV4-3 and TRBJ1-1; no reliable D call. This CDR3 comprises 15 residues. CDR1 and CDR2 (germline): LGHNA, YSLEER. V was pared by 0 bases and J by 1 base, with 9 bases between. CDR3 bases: TGCGCCAGCAGCCAAGATCCGGGAAGGAACACTGAAGCTTTCTTT. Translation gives CASSQDPGRNTEAFF.

This chain's CDR3 is CSARDGGGTDTQYF. CDR3 nucleotides: TGCAGTGCTAGAGACGGGGGGGGCACAGATACGCAGTATTTT. J is TRBJ2-3 and V is TRBV20-1, with 8 bases aligning to TRBD2. From germline, CDR1 is DFQATT and CDR2 SNEGSKA (reference sequence). The CDR3 contains 14 residues. V lost 0 bases and J lost 1; bases outside the gene matches: 0.

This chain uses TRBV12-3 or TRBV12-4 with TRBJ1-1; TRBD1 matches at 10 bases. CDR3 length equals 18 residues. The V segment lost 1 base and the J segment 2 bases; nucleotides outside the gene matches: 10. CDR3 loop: CASSLGGTGDGENTEAFF. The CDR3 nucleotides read TGTGCCAGCAGTTTAGGTGGGACAGGGGACGGTGAAAACACTGAAGCTTTCTTT.

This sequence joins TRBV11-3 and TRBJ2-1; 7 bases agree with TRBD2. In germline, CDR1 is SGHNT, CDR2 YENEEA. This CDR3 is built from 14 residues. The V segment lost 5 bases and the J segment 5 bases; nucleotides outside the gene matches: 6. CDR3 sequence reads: CASSPAGSHNEQFF. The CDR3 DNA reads TGTGCCAGCAGCCCAGCGGGGAGCCACAATGAGCAGTTCTTC.

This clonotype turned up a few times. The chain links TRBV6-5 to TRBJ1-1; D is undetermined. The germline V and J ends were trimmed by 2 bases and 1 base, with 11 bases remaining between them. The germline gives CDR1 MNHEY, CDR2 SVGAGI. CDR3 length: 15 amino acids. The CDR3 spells CASSYGRRGNTEAFF. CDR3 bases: TGTGCCAGCAGTTACGGTCGACGGGGGAACACTGAAGCTTTCTTT.

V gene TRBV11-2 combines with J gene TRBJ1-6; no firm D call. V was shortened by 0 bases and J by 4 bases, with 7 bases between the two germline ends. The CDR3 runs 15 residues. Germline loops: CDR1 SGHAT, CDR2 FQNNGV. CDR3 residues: CASSLEGSYNSPLHF. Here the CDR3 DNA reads TGTGCCAGCAGCTTAGAGGGTAGTTATAATTCACCCCTCCACTTT.

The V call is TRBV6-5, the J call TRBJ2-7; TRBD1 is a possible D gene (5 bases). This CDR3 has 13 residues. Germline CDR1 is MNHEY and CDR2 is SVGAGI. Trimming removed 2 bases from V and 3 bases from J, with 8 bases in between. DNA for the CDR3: TGTGCCAGCAGTTACGCAAGGGGCTACGAGCAGTACGTC. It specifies CASSYARGYEQYV.

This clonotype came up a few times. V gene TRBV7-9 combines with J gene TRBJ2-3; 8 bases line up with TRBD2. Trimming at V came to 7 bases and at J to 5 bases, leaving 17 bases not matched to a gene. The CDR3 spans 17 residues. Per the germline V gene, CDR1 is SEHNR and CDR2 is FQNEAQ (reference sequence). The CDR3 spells CASTPGSGGPTGDTQYF. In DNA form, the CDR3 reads TGTGCCAGCACCCCTGGCAGCGGGGGACCAACCGGAGATACGCAGTATTTT.

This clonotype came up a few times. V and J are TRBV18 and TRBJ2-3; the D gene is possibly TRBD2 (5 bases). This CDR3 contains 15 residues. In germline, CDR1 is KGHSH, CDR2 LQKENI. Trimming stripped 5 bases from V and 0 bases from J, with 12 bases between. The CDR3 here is CASSMDRLSTDTQYF. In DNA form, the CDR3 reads TGTGCCAGCTCAATGGACCGACTAAGCACAGATACGCAGTATTTT.

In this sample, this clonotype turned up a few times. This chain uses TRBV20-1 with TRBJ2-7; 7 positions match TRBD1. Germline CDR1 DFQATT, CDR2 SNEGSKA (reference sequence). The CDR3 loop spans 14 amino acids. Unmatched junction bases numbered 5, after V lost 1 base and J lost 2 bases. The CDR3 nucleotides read TGCAGTGCTAGAGTTCCAACAGGGGCCTACGAGCAGTACGTC. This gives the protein CSARVPTGAYEQYV.